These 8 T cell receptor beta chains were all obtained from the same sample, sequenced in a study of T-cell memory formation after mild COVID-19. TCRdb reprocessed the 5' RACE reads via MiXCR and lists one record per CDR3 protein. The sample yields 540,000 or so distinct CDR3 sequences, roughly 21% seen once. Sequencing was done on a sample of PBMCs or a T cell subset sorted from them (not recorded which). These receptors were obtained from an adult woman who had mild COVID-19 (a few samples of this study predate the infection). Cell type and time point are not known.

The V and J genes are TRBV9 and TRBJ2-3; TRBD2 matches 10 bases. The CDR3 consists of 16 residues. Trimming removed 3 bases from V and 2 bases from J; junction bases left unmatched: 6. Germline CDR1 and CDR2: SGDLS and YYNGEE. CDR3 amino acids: CASSGIAGGPTDTQYF. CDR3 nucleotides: TGTGCCAGCAGCGGAATAGCGGGGGGCCCCACAGATACGCAGTATTTT.

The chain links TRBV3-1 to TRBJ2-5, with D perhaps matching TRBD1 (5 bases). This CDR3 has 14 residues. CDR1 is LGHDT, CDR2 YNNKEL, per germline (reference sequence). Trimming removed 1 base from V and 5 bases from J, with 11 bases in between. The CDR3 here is CASSQGSGPETQYF. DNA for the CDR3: TGTGCCAGCAGCCAAGGTTCAGGGCCGGAGACCCAGTACTTC.

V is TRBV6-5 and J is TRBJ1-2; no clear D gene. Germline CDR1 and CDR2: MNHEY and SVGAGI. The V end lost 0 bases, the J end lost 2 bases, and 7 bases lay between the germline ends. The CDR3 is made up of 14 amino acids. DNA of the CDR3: TGTGCCAGCAGTTACTCAGGGCAGAACTATGGCTACACCTTC. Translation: CASSYSGQNYGYTF.

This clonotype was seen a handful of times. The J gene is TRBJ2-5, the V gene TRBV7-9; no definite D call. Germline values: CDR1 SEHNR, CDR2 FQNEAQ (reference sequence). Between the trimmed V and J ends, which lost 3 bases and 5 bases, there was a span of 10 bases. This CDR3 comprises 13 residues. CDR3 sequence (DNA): TGTGCCAGCAGCTTCCATCTCGAGGAGACCCAGTACTTC. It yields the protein CASSFHLEETQYF.

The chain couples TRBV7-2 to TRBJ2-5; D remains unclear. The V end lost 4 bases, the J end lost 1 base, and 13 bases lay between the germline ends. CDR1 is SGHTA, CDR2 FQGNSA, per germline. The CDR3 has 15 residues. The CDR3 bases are TGTGCCAGCAGCTCTTTCACGTTACTCCAAGAGACCCAGTACTTC. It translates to CASSSFTLLQETQYF.

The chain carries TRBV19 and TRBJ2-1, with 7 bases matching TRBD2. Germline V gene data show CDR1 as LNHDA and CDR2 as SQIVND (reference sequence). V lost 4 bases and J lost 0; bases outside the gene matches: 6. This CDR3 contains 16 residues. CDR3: CASSKTAGSSYNEQFF. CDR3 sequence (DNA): TGTGCCAGTAGTAAGACAGCGGGAAGCTCCTACAATGAGCAGTTCTTC.

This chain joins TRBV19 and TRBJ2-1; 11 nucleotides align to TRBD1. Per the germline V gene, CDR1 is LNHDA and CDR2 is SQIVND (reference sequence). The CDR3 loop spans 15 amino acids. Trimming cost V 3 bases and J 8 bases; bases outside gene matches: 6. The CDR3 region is CASSMPGTGGHEQFF. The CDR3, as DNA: TGTGCCAGTAGTATGCCCGGGACAGGGGGGCATGAGCAGTTCTTC.

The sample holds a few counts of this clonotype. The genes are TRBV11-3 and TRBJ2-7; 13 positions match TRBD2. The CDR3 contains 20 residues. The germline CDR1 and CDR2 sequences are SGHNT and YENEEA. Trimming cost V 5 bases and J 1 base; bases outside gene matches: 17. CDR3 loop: CASSHTAGTSGTRVSYEQYF. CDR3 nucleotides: TGTGCCAGCAGCCACACGGCGGGGACTAGCGGGACCAGGGTGTCCTACGAGCAGTACTTC.